The sequence of this TCR beta chain was determined in a study of T cells in Graves' hyperthyroidism and ophthalmopathy. General study results and limits: Blood also held most thyroid clonotypes expanded beyond 0.001.

Worth noting for this clonotype: Its antigen is still unknown. In this CDR3 the conserved last residue, phenylalanine or tryptophan, is missing, so a read error is likely.

The germline CDR1 and CDR2 sequences are SGHTA and FQGTGA. CDR3 size: 13 residues. Regions amplified from RNA transcripts were the TCR beta CDR3 regions. TCR CDR3 underwent first-round RT-PCR with the HTBI primer set. MiXCR, applied by TCRdb to the multiplex PCR reads, yields one record per CDR3 protein. The profile shows around 500,000 distinct CDR3 sequences, roughly 15% of them singletons. This receptor was taken from a woman younger than 45 with Graves' ophthalmopathy. Sequenced sample: blood. This chain links TRBV7-3 with TRBJ1-1, with D hard to call. The chain's CDR3 is CASSLHPNTKAFL. In DNA form, the CDR3 reads TGTGCCAGCAGCTTACACCCGAACACTAAAGCTTTCCTT.